This T cell receptor (beta chain) was sequenced in a study of vaccination and CD4 T cells after COVID-19. As for this clonotype: What it recognizes is unknown.

The Oncomine TCR Beta short-read assay sequenced DNA from cultured CD4+ T cells. TCRdb re-analysed the PCR reads in MiXCR, keeping a single row per CDR3 protein. The top ten hold 15% to 20% of the sample, which has 14,000 or so distinct CDR3 sequences, over 65% seen once. Treatment here: roughly ten-day PBMC culture with coronavirus spike peptide pools or control peptides (ViraFEST assay). The material sequenced was CD4+ T cells from blood, cultured in vitro. The sequence was collected from a human donor who had recovered from COVID-19.

CDR3: CASRTGMNTEAFF. CDR3 sequence (DNA): TGTGCCAGCCGGACAGGCATGAACACTGAAGCTTTCTTT. J is TRBJ1-1 and V is TRBV2, with 7 bases identical to TRBD1. Germline-derived CDR1 and CDR2 are SNHLY and FYNNEI. This CDR3 comprises 13 residues. The ends lost 8 bases at V and 0 bases at J; junction bases unmatched: 3.